The clone carrying this TCR beta chain has a handful of counts. These data come from a study of cytomegalovirus exposure and HLA in healthy donors. Method: immunoSEQ multiplex PCR; TCRdb's copy keeps in-frame clones and lacks some. The sample includes 110,000 to 150,000 clones, 94% of them seen just once. CDR3 size: 15 residues. Trimming left V 4 bases short and J 5 bases short, with 15 bases between. Germline V gene data show CDR1 as MNHEY and CDR2 as SVGAGI. Sequencing used PBMCs. The sequence was obtained from a man between 18 and 35 years old in good health and CMV-seropositive. The chain couples TRBV6-5 to TRBJ1-3, with a weak D call TRBD1 (5 bases). CDR3 coding DNA: TGTGCCAGCAGTTCCCCGGGTAGGGGCAGAAACACCATATATTTT. Translation: CASSSPGRGRNTIYF.